This TCR beta chain was captured by sequencing in a study of metastatic and nonmetastatic thyroid tumors. About the study: Comparative analysis of repertoires was undertaken across blood and tumor or nodule tissue obtained from malignant and benign thyroid patients.

Using MiXCR, TCRdb reanalyzed the PCR reads. The sample lists tens of thousands of clones, over 15% seen once, with 4.5% to 5.5% in the top ten. Thyroid surgery had not been preceded by any treatment in any patient. Trimming removed 4 bases from V and 6 bases from J; junction bases left unmatched: 15. The CDR3 consists of 16 residues. Germline V CDR1 and CDR2: SGDLS, YYNGEE. The chain links TRBV9 to TRBJ1-2; TRBD1 matches 7 bases. Sample: blood. The clonotype comes from a female donor with papillary thyroid cancer or a benign thyroid nodule (not recorded which). Some clones in this sample may be carry-over from other donors' samples. The CDR3 coding sequence is TGTGCCAGCAGCCCGCGGACAGGTGTGTTTGGGGATGGCTACACCTTC. Protein product: CASSPRTGVFGDGYTF.